This T cell receptor beta chain was sequenced in a study of blood T cell repertoires in COVID-19. Overall study: The United States, Italy and Spain provided the acute and convalescent COVID-19 samples. The analysed material was cDNA or gDNA that came from T cells, B-cell-depleted T cells, or PBMCs.

Methods used by the authors: The authors estimated nucleated cell counts from reference gene primer amplification. The method was immunoSEQ multiplex PCR; TCRdb's version includes in-frame clones alone and lacks a portion of them. For V, J and clone size, that table is used; D and trimming come from the DNA. The table has around 380,000 clones, 81% seen once. Sequencing was carried out using peripheral blood. The clonotype was recovered from a human donor with acute or convalescent COVID-19. The donor label of this sample is uncertain.

This CDR3 reads CASSGGGQGNYGYTF. CDR3 sequence (DNA): TGTGCCAGCAGCGGCGGGGGACAGGGGAACTATGGCTACACCTTC. The chain recombines TRBV9 with TRBJ1-2; 10 positions match TRBD1. The CDR3 sequence is 15 residues long. Per germline, CDR1 SGDLS and CDR2 YYNGEE. With V trimmed by 3 bases and J by 2 bases, 4 bases remained unmatched.